Shown below are 19 T cell receptor beta chains from a single sample sequenced in a study of T cell responses to AZD1222 COVID-19 vaccine. Assay: immunoSEQ multiplex PCR; the TCRdb copy retains only in-frame clones and omits some. Among roughly 100,000 clones listed, 88% were seen once. Sequenced here: peripheral blood, sampled on day 0 of AZD1222 vaccination. The receptor set was obtained from an adult in good health.

The chain employs TRBV6-5 and TRBJ2-2; 7 bases align to TRBD2. The CDR3 is 13 amino acids. With 6 bases clipped from V and 4 bases from J, the junction kept 2 bases outside the gene matches. The germline V gene has CDR1 MNHEY and CDR2 SVGAGI. The CDR3 reads CASRGEGTGELFF. The CDR3 DNA follows: TGTGCCAGCAGGGGGGAGGGCACCGGGGAGCTGTTTTTT.

V gene TRBV7-3 combines with J gene TRBJ1-2; D remains ambiguous. The CDR3 has 17 amino acids. The V end was cut by 4 bases, the J end by 4 bases, with 22 bases between. Germline V gene data show CDR1 as SGHTA and CDR2 as FQGTGA. The CDR3 sequence: CASSSTGRGGMGYGYTF. In DNA form, the CDR3 reads TGTGCCAGCAGCTCCACCGGACGTGGAGGGATGGGCTATGGCTACACCTTC. Full variable domain (remainder filled in from reference TRBV7-3 and TRBJ1-2): GAGVSQTPSNKVTEKGKYVELRCDPISGHTALYWYRQSLGQGPEFLIYFQGTGAADDSGLPNDRFFAVRPEGSVSTLKIQRTERGDSAVYLCASSSTGRGGMGYGYTFGSGTRLTVV.

The genes are TRBV11-2 and TRBJ1-4; D remains ambiguous. The V and J ends lost 5 bases and 4 bases respectively, with 14 bases between them. Looked up from germline, CDR1 is SGHAT and CDR2 is FQNNGV. The CDR3 runs 15 residues. DNA of the CDR3: TGTGCCAGCAGCCGCGAACCGGTATTTAATGAAAAACTGTTTTTT. Residues: CASSREPVFNEKLFF.

This chain links TRBV2 with TRBJ2-7; TRBD1 is a possible D gene (6 bases). CDR3 length: 15 amino acids. The V gene lost 1 base and the J gene lost 2 bases, with 12 bases spanning the gap. The germline V gene has CDR1 SNHLY and CDR2 FYNNEI. The CDR3 coding sequence is TGTGCCAGCAGTGAAGAGACAGGCTCACCCTACGAGCAGTACTTC. Its protein is CASSEETGSPYEQYF.

The CDR3 here is CASSSRGYGDTQYF. Written as DNA, the CDR3 is TGTGCCAGCAGCTCGCGGGGTTACGGAGATACGCAGTATTTT. The gene calls are TRBV3-1 (or the pseudogene TRBV3-2) and TRBJ2-3; D might be TRBD2 (6 bases). Trimming cost V 5 bases and J 5 bases, with 14 bases left between them. The length of the CDR3 is 14 residues. In germline, CDR1 is LGHDT, CDR2 YNNKEL (reference sequence).

This clone was recorded only once. The chain joins TRBV4-2 to TRBJ1-4; D is possibly TRBD1 (5 bases). The CDR3 runs to 14 residues. V shed 2 bases and J shed 4 bases, with 8 bases lying between them. CDR1 is LGHNA, CDR2 YNFKEQ, per germline. In DNA form, the CDR3 reads TGTGCCAGCAGCCAACAGGGTTATAATGAAAAACTGTTTTTT. It is translated as CASSQQGYNEKLFF.

This rearrangement joins TRBV29-1 to TRBJ2-1; 8 bases line up with TRBD2. CDR1 and CDR2 (germline): SQVTM, ANQGSEA. This CDR3 region has 14 residues. Trimming cost V 4 bases and J 4 bases; bases outside gene matches: 6. The CDR3 sequence: CSVVPLAVYNEQFF. The CDR3 coding sequence is TGCAGCGTTGTGCCACTAGCGGTATACAATGAGCAGTTCTTC.

The V gene is TRBV6-2 or TRBV6-3, the J gene TRBJ2-3, with 10 bases lining up with TRBD2. V trimming: 6 bases; J trimming: 1 base; junction bases outside the gene matches: 4. The CDR3 runs 15 residues. Germline V CDR1 and CDR2: MNHEY, SVGEGT. The CDR3 DNA is TGTGCCAGCAGCCTACTAGCGGGGCGCACAGATACGCAGTATTTT. Amino acid sequence: CASSLLAGRTDTQYF.

V is TRBV14 and J is TRBJ1-4; 9 nucleotides match TRBD1. CDR1 SGHDN and CDR2 FVKESK come from the germline V gene. The CDR3 length is 14 residues. The V and J ends lost 5 bases and 10 bases, in that order; junction bases with no gene match: 8. The CDR3, as DNA: TGTGCCAGCAGCAAGGGACAGGGTGCCGGAAAACTGTTTTTT. Its protein is CASSKGQGAGKLFF.

This clone was recorded only once. This chain uses TRBV2 with TRBJ2-5, with 7 bases fitting TRBD1. V dropped 3 bases and J dropped 1; count of bases not matched to a gene: 5. The germline V gene has CDR1 SNHLY and CDR2 FYNNEI. CDR3 length equals 15 residues. In DNA form, the CDR3 reads TGTGCCAGCAGTGATCGGGGACAGCCCCAAGAGACCCAGTACTTC. Translating gives CASSDRGQPQETQYF. The whole variable domain, filled in from reference TRBV2 and TRBJ2-5, reads EPEVTQTPSHQVTQMGQEVILRCVPISNHLYFYWYRQILGQKVEFLVSFYNNEISEKSEIFDDQFSVERPDGSNFTLKIRSTKLEDSAMYFCASSDRGQPQETQYFGPGTRLLVL.

The chain is built from TRBV7-2 and TRBJ2-3; 12 positions match TRBD2. The CDR3 length is 16 residues. Losses at the gene ends were 5 bases for V and 6 bases for J; bases not matched to a gene: 9. Looked up from germline, CDR1 is SGHTA and CDR2 is FQGNSA. The CDR3: CASSPRLAGDPDTQYF. The CDR3 nucleotides are TGTGCCAGCAGCCCACGACTAGCGGGAGACCCCGATACGCAGTATTTT.

The DNA of the CDR3 is TGTGCCACCAGTGATTCGACGAACACTGAAGCTTTCTTT. The encoded protein is CATSDSTNTEAFF. This rearrangement joins TRBV24-1 to TRBJ1-1; D is unclear. CDR1 is KGHDR and CDR2 is SFDVKD in the germline V gene. The CDR3 sequence is 13 residues long. The V end lost 2 bases, the J end lost 1 base, and 4 bases lay between the germline ends.

The chain joins TRBV4-1 to TRBJ1-3; a possible D gene is TRBD1 (5 bases). CDR3 length equals 15 residues. Trimming removed 1 base at V and 0 bases at J, with 7 bases between. Germline values: CDR1 MGHRA, CDR2 YSYEKL. CDR3 sequence reads: CASSQVGGSGNTIYF. The CDR3 DNA sequence: TGCGCCAGCAGCCAAGTCGGGGGCTCTGGAAACACCATATATTTT.

This rearrangement joins TRBV24-1 to TRBJ2-3; no definite D call. This CDR3 has 15 amino acids. With 0 bases removed from V and 0 bases from J, the gap between germline ends came to 6 bases. Per germline, CDR1 KGHDR and CDR2 SFDVKD. CDR3 sequence: CATSDLRSSTDTQYF. CDR3 sequence (DNA): TGTGCCACCAGTGATTTGAGAAGTAGCACAGATACGCAGTATTTT.

V gene TRBV7-8 combines with J gene TRBJ2-3, with D perhaps TRBD1 (6 bases). Trimming pared 5 bases from V and 6 bases from J, leaving 15 bases between. Germline V CDR1 and CDR2: SGHVS, FQNEAQ. The length of the CDR3 is 14 residues. Here the CDR3 DNA reads TGTGCCAGCAGCAAAAACACCCAGGGGGATACGCAGTATTTT. Residues: CASSKNTQGDTQYF.

This CDR3 reads CASSPRLAEGVAQFF. Written as DNA, the CDR3 is TGTGCCAGCAGCCCTCGACTAGCGGAGGGGGTAGCGCAGTTCTTC. This chain joins TRBV11-2 and TRBJ2-1; TRBD2 aligns across 9 bases. V shed 5 bases and J 12 bases; nucleotides not matched to a gene: 14. The CDR3 is made up of 15 amino acids. Germline V gene lookup returns CDR1 SGHAT and CDR2 FQNNGV.

V and J are TRBV24-1 and TRBJ2-2; D remains ambiguous. CDR3 size: 15 residues. V lost 1 base and J lost 4, with 9 bases in between. CDR1 is KGHDR, CDR2 SFDVKD, per germline. This CDR3 reads CATSDFRLSTGELFF. CDR3 nucleotide sequence: TGTGCCACCAGTGATTTTCGACTTTCCACCGGGGAGCTGTTTTTT.

The rearrangement links TRBV7-9 to TRBJ2-1; 9 bases agree with TRBD2. Germline V CDR1 and CDR2: SEHNR, FQNEAQ (reference sequence). The CDR3 runs to 17 residues. V lost 1 base to trimming and J lost 3 bases; unmatched junction nucleotides: 7. CDR3 sequence (DNA): TGTGCCAGCAGCTTAGTTCGGGGCGGGAGGGTCTACAATGAGCAGTTCTTC. Its translation is CASSLVRGGRVYNEQFF.

The chain joins TRBV7-2 to TRBJ2-1, with a possible D match to TRBD1 (6 bases). Germline lookup yields CDR1 SGHTA and CDR2 FQGNSA. V lost 3 bases and J lost 2, with 11 bases in between. The CDR3 is made up of 15 amino acids. The chain's CDR3 is CASSFGGPTYNEQFF. The DNA for the CDR3 is TGTGCCAGCAGCTTTGGGGGCCCTACCTACAATGAGCAGTTCTTC.